These 2 T cell receptor beta chains share one sample of origin, sequenced in a study of PD-1 blockade in classical Hodgkin lymphoma. All trial patients relapsed after autologous stem cell transplantation. Assay used: immunoSEQ multiplex PCR; TCRdb lists only in-frame clones, some missing. This sample has over 25,000 clones, with roughly 85% found just once. The sequenced sample was peripheral blood mononuclear cells (PBMCs), obtained before the second cycle of nivolumab. All receptors come from a human donor with classical Hodgkin lymphoma.

The chain recombines TRBV10-3 with TRBJ1-6; 7 bases map to TRBD1. The trim removed 6 bases at V and 2 bases at J, leaving 4 bases unmatched. CDR1 is ENHRY and CDR2 is SYGVKD in the germline V gene. CDR3 length: 15 amino acids. CDR3 sequence (DNA): TGTGCCATCAGCGACAGGGAACCCTATAATTCACCCCTCCACTTT. Its translation: CAISDREPYNSPLHF.

The rearrangement uses TRBV19 and TRBJ2-7, with 7 bases matching TRBD1. Germline V gene lookup returns CDR1 LNHDA and CDR2 SQIVND (reference sequence). CDR3 size: 14 residues. The V and J ends lost 3 bases and 1 base, in that order; junction bases with no gene match: 3. The CDR3 DNA follows: TGTGCCAGTAGTATGCAGGGGGAATCCTACGAGCAGTACTTC. Protein sequence: CASSMQGESYEQYF. Complete variable domain (other parts from reference TRBV19 and TRBJ2-7): DGGITQSPKYLFRKEGQNVTLSCEQNLNHDAMYWYRQDPGQGLRLIYYSQIVNDFQKGDIAEGYSVSREKKESFPLTVTSAQKNPTAFYLCASSMQGESYEQYFGPGTRLTVT.